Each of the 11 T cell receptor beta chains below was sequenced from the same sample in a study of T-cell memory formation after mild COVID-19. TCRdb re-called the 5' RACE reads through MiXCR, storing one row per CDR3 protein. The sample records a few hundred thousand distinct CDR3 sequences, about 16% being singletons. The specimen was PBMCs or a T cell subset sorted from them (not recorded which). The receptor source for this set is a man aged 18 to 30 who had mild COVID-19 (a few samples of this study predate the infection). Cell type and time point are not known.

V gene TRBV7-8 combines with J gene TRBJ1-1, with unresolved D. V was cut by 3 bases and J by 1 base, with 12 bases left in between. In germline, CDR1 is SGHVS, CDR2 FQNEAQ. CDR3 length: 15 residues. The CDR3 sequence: CASSLSYTKNTEAFF. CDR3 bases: TGTGCCAGCAGCTTGTCTTACACCAAGAACACTGAAGCTTTCTTT.

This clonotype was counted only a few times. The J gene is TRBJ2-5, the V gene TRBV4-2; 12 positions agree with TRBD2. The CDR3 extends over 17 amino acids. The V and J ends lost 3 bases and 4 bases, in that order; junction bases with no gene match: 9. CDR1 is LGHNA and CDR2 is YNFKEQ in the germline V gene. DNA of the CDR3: TGTGCCAGCAGCCATATTGCTAGCGGGGGGGCCGGAGAGACCCAGTACTTC. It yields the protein CASSHIASGGAGETQYF.

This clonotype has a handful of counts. The CDR3 DNA sequence: TGTGCCAGCACCTTAGGTGGGAACACTGAAGCTTTCTTT. Translating gives CASTLGGNTEAFF. The chain uses TRBV6-6 and TRBJ1-1; D uncertain. There are 13 residues in the CDR3. Germline V gives CDR1 MNHNY, CDR2 SVGAGI (reference sequence). Trimming left V 7 bases short and J 1 base short, with 10 bases between.

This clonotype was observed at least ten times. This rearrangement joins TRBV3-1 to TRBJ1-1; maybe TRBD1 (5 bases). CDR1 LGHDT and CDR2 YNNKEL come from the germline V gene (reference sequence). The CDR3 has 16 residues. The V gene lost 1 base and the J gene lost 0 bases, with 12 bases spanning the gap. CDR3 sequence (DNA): TGTGCCAGCAGCCAAGCCCGGGGGATTATGAACACTGAAGCTTTCTTT. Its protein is CASSQARGIMNTEAFF.

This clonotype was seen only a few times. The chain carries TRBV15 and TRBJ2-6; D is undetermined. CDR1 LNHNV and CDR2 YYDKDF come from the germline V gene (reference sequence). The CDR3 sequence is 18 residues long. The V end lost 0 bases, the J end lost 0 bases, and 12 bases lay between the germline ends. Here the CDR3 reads CATSRDRKVRSGANVLTF. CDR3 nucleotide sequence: TGTGCCACCAGCAGAGATCGAAAAGTCCGCTCTGGGGCCAACGTCCTGACTTTC.

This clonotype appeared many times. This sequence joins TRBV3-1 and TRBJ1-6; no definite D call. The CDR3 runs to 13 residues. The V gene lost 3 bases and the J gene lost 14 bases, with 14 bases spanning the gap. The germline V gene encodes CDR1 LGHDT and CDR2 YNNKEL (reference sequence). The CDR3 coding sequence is TGTGCCAGCAGCCAGAATGAAGGTTTGACCCTCCACTTT. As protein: CASSQNEGLTLHF.

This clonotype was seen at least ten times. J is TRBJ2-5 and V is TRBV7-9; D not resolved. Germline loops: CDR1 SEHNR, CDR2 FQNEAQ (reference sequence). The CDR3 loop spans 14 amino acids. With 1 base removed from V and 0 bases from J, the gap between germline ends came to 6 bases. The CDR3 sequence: CASSLEGYQETQYF. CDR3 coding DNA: TGTGCCAGCAGCTTAGAGGGTTACCAAGAGACCCAGTACTTC.

The CDR3 protein is CASSQVTASANIQYF. In DNA form, the CDR3 reads TGCGCCAGCAGCCAAGTTACCGCTTCCGCTAACATTCAGTACTTC. V usage is TRBV4-1 and J usage is TRBJ2-4; D gene unclear. V was shortened by 1 base and J by 7 bases, with 14 bases between the two germline ends. This CDR3 comprises 15 residues. CDR1 MGHRA and CDR2 YSYEKL come from the germline V gene.

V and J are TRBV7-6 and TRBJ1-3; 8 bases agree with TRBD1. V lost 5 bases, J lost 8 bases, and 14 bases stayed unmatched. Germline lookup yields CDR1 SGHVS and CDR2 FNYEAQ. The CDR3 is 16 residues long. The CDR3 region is CASSPGTDRALDTIYF. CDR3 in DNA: TGTGCCAGCAGCCCCGGTACGGACAGGGCATTGGACACCATATATTTT.

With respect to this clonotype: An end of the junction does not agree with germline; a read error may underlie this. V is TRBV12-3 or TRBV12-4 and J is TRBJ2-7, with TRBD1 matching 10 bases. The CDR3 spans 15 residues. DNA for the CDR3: TGTGCCAGCAGATTAGGGACAGGGGTTATCTACGAGCAGTACTTC. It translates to CASRLGTGVIYEQYF.

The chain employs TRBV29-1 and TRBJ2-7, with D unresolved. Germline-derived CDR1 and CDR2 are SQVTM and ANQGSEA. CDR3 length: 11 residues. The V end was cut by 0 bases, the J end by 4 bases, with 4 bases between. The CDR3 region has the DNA TGCAGCGTTGAAGAGGGATACGAGCAGTACTTC. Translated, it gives CSVEEGYEQYF.